The 20 T cell receptor beta chains given below trace back to one sample, sequenced in a study of T cells after yellow fever vaccination. TCRdb re-called the 5' RACE reads through MiXCR, storing one row per CDR3 protein. The sample lists hundreds of thousands of distinct CDR3 sequences, approximately 13% seen once, with over 12% in the top ten. The sequences come from PBMCs, collected on the day of the yellow fever booster vaccination. The receptors were gathered from a man aged 30 to 39 who received the YFV17D yellow fever vaccine.

In regard to this clonotype: A much bigger clone sits one base away, suggesting this may be a read error. J is TRBJ2-3 and V is TRBV20-1, with D unclear. The CDR3 covers 10 residues. Germline V gives CDR1 DFQATT, CDR2 SNEGSKA (reference sequence). Trimming took off 2 bases at V and 4 bases at J, with 1 base between the two ends. CDR3 coding DNA: TGCAGTGCTAGACCAGATACGCAGTATTTT. This sequence encodes CSARPDTQYF.

The chain links TRBV20-1 to TRBJ2-7; perhaps TRBD1 as D (6 bases). V lost 3 bases and J lost 3, with 9 bases in between. Germline CDR1 reads DFQATT; CDR2 reads SNEGSKA (reference sequence). This CDR3 has 12 amino acids. The CDR3 nucleotides read TGCAGTGCTAGCGGACAGAACTACGAGCAGTACTTC. Protein sequence: CSASGQNYEQYF.

The chain recombines TRBV18 with TRBJ2-5; TRBD2 is a possible D gene (6 bases). CDR3 length: 15 amino acids. V was shortened by 6 bases and J by 5 bases, with 19 bases between the two germline ends. Per the germline V gene, CDR1 is KGHSH and CDR2 is LQKENI. DNA of the CDR3: TGTGCCAGCTCCCTTCTAGGGACTCAAGGGGAGACCCAGTACTTC. This translates into CASSLLGTQGETQYF.

In nucleotides, the CDR3 is TGTGCCAGCAGCTCCGGCCTAGGTGGGAGGGTTCACAATGAGCAGTTCTTC. Translating it yields CASSSGLGGRVHNEQFF. The J gene is TRBJ2-1, the V gene TRBV7-3, with 7 nucleotides matching TRBD2. V lost 4 bases and J lost 5; bases outside the gene matches: 14. Germline V CDR1 and CDR2: SGHTA, FQGTGA. The CDR3 totals 17 residues.

The chain carries TRBV10-3 and TRBJ2-1; TRBD2 agrees at 7 bases. V was clipped by 10 bases and J by 7 bases; unmatched bases: 16. CDR1 and CDR2 from the germline V gene are ENHRY and SYGVKD. The CDR3 totals 15 residues. Written as DNA, the CDR3 is TGTGCCACCACTCGGGGAGAAGCGGGGATAAATGAGCAGTTCTTC. Its translation: CATTRGEAGINEQFF.

A few counts support this clonotype. This chain connects TRBV20-1 to TRBJ2-3, with TRBD1 as a possible D gene (5 bases). The CDR3 runs 14 residues. V lost 4 bases to trimming and J lost 3 bases, with 14 bases between them. Germline V gives CDR1 DFQATT, CDR2 SNEGSKA (reference sequence). In nucleotides, the CDR3 is TGCAGTGCTACCCATCCCTACAGGACAGATACGCAGTATTTT. Amino acid sequence: CSATHPYRTDTQYF.

The chain combines TRBV7-9 with TRBJ2-2; the match to TRBD1 covers 8 bases. The trim removed 5 bases at V and 3 bases at J, leaving 5 bases unmatched. The germline CDR1 and CDR2 sequences are SEHNR and FQNEAQ (reference sequence). This CDR3 has 15 residues. The CDR3, as DNA: TGTGCCAGCAGCGTGGACAGGGTTCACACCGGGGAGCTGTTTTTT. Protein sequence: CASSVDRVHTGELFF.

The chain has TRBV12-3 or TRBV12-4 and TRBJ1-1; the D is unclear. Trimming removed 6 bases at V and 12 bases at J, with 20 bases between. The CDR3 runs to 13 residues. In nucleotides, the CDR3 is TGTGCCAGCAGGGACGGGGTTGGGGAGTCGACTTTCTTT. As protein: CASRDGVGESTFF.

This clonotype was recorded a few times. The rearrangement uses TRBV19 and TRBJ2-5, with D uncertain. The CDR3 runs to 13 residues. Germline CDR1 is LNHDA and CDR2 is SQIVND (reference sequence). Deletions cut 5 bases from V and 2 bases from J, with 9 bases between. CDR3 amino acids: CASSSWPQETQYF. The CDR3, as DNA: TGTGCCAGTAGTTCTTGGCCACAAGAGACCCAGTACTTC.

This clonotype was detected only a few times. The chain is built from TRBV6-4 and TRBJ2-7; maybe TRBD1 (5 bases). The length of the CDR3 is 17 residues. V lost 2 bases to trimming and J lost 7 bases, with 24 bases between them. Per germline, CDR1 MRHNA and CDR2 SNTAGT. CDR3 sequence: CASSDRDLRQGLWEQYF. CDR3 DNA sequence: TGTGCCAGCAGTGACAGAGATCTCCGGCAGGGCCTCTGGGAGCAGTACTTC.

This clonotype was counted between two and nine times. The chain links TRBV10-2 to TRBJ1-4; D is uncertain. V was trimmed by 0 bases and J by 0 bases, leaving 14 bases between them. This CDR3 contains 18 residues. The germline CDR1 and CDR2 sequences are WSHSY and SAAADI. CDR3 amino acids: CASSESMSAVATNEKLFF. The CDR3, as DNA: TGCGCCAGCAGTGAGTCGATGTCAGCGGTTGCAACTAATGAAAAACTGTTTTTT.

The table lists this clonotype with a few counts. The V and J genes are TRBV6-2 or TRBV6-3 and TRBJ2-7, with 11 nucleotides matching TRBD2. With V trimmed by 6 bases and J by 0 bases, 10 bases remained unmatched. Per the germline V gene, CDR1 is MNHEY and CDR2 is SVGEGT. The CDR3 has 17 residues. The CDR3, as DNA: TGTGCCAGCAGACCGGGACTAGCGGACCGTTCCTCCTACGAGCAGTACTTC. Protein product: CASRPGLADRSSYEQYF.

This clonotype was recorded a few times. The chain employs TRBV20-1 and TRBJ2-7, with D perhaps TRBD2 (5 bases). This CDR3 has 12 amino acids. The ends were cut back, 6 bases at V and 4 bases at J, with 13 bases in the middle. The germline gives CDR1 DFQATT, CDR2 SNEGSKA (reference sequence). The CDR3 DNA is TGCAGTGCAACCGGGGTACTATACGAGCAGTACTTC. It specifies CSATGVLYEQYF.

This clonotype was seen more than once but under ten times. The chain joins TRBV20-1 to TRBJ1-1; 9 bases agree with TRBD1. The germline V gene has CDR1 DFQATT and CDR2 SNEGSKA (reference sequence). The CDR3 extends over 12 amino acids. This chain's CDR3 is CKADRGDTEAFF. The CDR3 DNA follows: TGCAAGGCCGACAGGGGGGACACTGAAGCTTTCTTT.

J is TRBJ2-3 and V is TRBV29-1; 10 bases agree with TRBD2. Germline V gene lookup returns CDR1 SQVTM and CDR2 ANQGSEA. This CDR3 contains 14 residues. V was pared by 5 bases and J by 1 base, with 3 bases of the junction left unmatched. This chain's CDR3 is CSVWGTSGTDTQYF. The CDR3 bases are TGCAGCGTTTGGGGGACTAGCGGCACAGATACGCAGTATTTT.

This clonotype was picked up a small number of times. V usage is TRBV6-1 and J usage is TRBJ1-6; D ambiguous. The CDR3 runs 15 residues. Trimming left V 8 bases short and J 10 bases short, with 21 bases between. Germline CDR1 is MNHNS and CDR2 is SASEGT. CDR3 protein: CASGQGPPLGSPLHF. The CDR3 DNA sequence: TGTGCCAGCGGTCAAGGGCCCCCACTGGGATCACCCCTCCACTTT.

This clonotype was found a few times. The chain couples TRBV12-3 or TRBV12-4 to TRBJ2-1; 12 bases agree with TRBD2. The CDR3 has 16 amino acids. The trim removed 5 bases at V and 3 bases at J, leaving 5 bases unmatched. The CDR3 spells CASSPGLAGFYNEQFF. The CDR3 DNA is TGTGCCAGCAGTCCGGGACTAGCGGGCTTCTACAATGAGCAGTTCTTC.

This clonotype was counted only a few times. The V call is TRBV3-1, the J call TRBJ2-5, with 7 bases matching TRBD2. V lost 1 base to trimming and J lost 1 base; unmatched junction nucleotides: 6. The germline CDR1 and CDR2 sequences are LGHDT and YNNKEL (reference sequence). The CDR3 loop spans 16 amino acids. The CDR3 DNA reads as TGTGCCAGCAGCCAAGGGGCTAGCGGACCCCAAGAGACCCAGTACTTC. Its translation is CASSQGASGPQETQYF.

The chain recombines TRBV7-9 with TRBJ1-5; D not certain. V was cut by 2 bases and J by 4 bases, with 6 bases left in between. CDR3 length: 13 residues. Germline loops: CDR1 SEHNR, CDR2 FQNEAQ (reference sequence). This CDR3 reads CASSLLDNQPQHF. Written as DNA, the CDR3 is TGTGCCAGCAGCTTACTGGATAATCAGCCCCAGCATTTT.

The J gene is TRBJ1-3, the V gene TRBV7-9; D is undetermined. Trimming took off 11 bases at V and 8 bases at J, with 10 bases between the two ends. The CDR3 is made up of 10 amino acids. Germline V lookup: CDR1 SEHNR, CDR2 FQNEAQ (reference sequence). CDR3 sequence: CASAGDTIYF. The CDR3 nucleotides are TGTGCCTCCGCCGGGGACACCATATATTTT.